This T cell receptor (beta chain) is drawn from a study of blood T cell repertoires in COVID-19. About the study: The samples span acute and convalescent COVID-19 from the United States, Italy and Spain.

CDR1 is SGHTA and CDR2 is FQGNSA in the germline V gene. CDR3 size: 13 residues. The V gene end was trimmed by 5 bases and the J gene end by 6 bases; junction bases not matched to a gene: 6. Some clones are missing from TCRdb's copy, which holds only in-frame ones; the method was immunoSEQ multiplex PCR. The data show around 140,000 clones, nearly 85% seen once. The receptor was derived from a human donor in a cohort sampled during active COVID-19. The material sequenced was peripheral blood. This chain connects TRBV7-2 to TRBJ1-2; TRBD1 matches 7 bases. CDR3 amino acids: CASSLDRVDGYTF. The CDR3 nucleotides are TGTGCCAGCAGCCTTGACAGGGTAGATGGCTACACCTTC. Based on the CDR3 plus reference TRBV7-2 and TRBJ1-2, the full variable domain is GAGVSQSPSNKVTEKGKDVELRCDPISGHTALYWYRQSLGQGLEFLIYFQGNSAPDKSGLPSDRFSAERTGGSVSTLTIQRTQQEDSAVYLCASSLDRVDGYTFGSGTRLTVV.